This T cell receptor (beta chain) came from a study of blood T cell repertoires in COVID-19. Background on the study: The analysed material was cDNA or gDNA that came from T cells, B-cell-depleted T cells, or PBMCs.

On this clone itself: At one of its ends the junction is not consistent with the germline gene, which may arise from a read error.

The repertoire was sequenced with immunoSEQ multiplex PCR; TCRdb's copy has only in-frame clones and lacks some. In the table there are some 150,000 clones, roughly 84% of which are singletons. Germline loops: CDR1 SNHLY, CDR2 FYNNEI. This CDR3 comprises 16 residues. This sequence originates from a man between 40 and 49 years old with acute or convalescent COVID-19. Sequencing input: peripheral blood. The gene calls are TRBV2 and TRBJ2-2, with 9 bases lining up with TRBD2. CDR3: CASSDKGAGGTGELFF. DNA for the CDR3: TGTGCTAGCAGTGATAAGGGAGCGGGGGGCACCGGGGAGCTGTTTTTT. Full variable domain (outside the CDR3, taken from reference TRBV2 and TRBJ2-2): EPEVTQTPSHQVTQMGQEVILRCVPISNHLYFYWYRQILGQKVEFLVSFYNNEISEKSEIFDDQFSVERPDGSNFTLKIRSTKLEDSAMYFCASSDKGAGGTGELFFGEGSRLTVL.